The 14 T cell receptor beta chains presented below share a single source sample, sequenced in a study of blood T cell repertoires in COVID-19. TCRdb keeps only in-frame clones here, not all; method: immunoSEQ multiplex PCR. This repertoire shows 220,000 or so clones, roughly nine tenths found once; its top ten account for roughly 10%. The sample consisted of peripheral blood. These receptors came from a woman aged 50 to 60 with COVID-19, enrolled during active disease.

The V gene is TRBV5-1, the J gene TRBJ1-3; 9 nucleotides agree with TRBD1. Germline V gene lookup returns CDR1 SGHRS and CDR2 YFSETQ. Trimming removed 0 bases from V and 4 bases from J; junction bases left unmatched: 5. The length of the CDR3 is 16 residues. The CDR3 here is CASSLEGQGVGNTIYF. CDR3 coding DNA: TGCGCCAGCAGCTTGGAGGGACAGGGAGTCGGAAACACCATATATTTT.

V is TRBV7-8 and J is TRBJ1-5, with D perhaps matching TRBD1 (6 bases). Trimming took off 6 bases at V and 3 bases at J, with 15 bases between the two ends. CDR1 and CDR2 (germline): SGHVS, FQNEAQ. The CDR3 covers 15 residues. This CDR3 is CASRLGTLVNQPQHF. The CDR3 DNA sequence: TGTGCCAGCAGACTTGGGACACTTGTCAATCAGCCCCAGCATTTT.

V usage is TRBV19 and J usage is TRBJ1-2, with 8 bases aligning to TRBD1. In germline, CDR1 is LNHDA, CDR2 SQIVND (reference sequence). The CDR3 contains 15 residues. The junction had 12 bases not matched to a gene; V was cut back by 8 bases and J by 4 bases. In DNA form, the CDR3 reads TGTGCCAGTTATCAAACGGGACAGGTGATCTATGGCTACACCTTC. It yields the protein CASYQTGQVIYGYTF. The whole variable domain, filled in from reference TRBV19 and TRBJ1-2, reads DGGITQSPKYLFRKEGQNVTLSCEQNLNHDAMYWYRQDPGQGLRLIYYSQIVNDFQKGDIAEGYSVSREKKESFPLTVTSAQKNPTAFYLCASYQTGQVIYGYTFGSGTRLTVV.

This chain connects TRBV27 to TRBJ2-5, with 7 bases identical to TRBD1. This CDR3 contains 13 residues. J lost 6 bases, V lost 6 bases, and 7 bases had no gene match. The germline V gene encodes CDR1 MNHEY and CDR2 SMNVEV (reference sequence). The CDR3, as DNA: TGTGCCAGCAGGACAGGGACAAGTAAGACCCAGTACTTC. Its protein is CASRTGTSKTQYF.

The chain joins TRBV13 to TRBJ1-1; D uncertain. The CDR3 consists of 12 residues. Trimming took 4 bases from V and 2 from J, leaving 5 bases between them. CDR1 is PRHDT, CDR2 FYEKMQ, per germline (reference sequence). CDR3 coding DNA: TGTGCCAGCAGCTACAGAAACACTGAAGCTTTCTTT. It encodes CASSYRNTEAFF.

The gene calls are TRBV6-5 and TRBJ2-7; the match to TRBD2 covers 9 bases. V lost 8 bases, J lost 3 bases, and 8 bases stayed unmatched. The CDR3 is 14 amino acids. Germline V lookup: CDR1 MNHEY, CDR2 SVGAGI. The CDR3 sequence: CASGGLAGRYEQYV. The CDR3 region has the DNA TGTGCCAGCGGGGGGCTAGCGGGGCGCTACGAGCAGTACGTC.

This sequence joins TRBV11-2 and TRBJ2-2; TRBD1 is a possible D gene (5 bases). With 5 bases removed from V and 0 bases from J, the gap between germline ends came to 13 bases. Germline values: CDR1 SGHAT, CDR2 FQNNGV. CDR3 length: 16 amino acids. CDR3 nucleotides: TGTGCCAGCAGCCATCCATCAGGGTCGAACACCGGGGAGCTGTTTTTT. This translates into CASSHPSGSNTGELFF.

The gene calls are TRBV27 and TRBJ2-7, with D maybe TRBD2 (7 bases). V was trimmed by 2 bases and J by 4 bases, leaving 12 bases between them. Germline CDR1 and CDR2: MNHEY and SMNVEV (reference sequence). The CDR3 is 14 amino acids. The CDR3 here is CASSLIEGGYEQYF. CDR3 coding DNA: TGTGCCAGCAGTTTAATAGAGGGGGGGTACGAGCAGTACTTC.

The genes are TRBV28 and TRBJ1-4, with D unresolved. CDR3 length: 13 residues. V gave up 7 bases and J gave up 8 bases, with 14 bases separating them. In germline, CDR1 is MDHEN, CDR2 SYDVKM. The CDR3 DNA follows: TGTGCCAGCACTAGGAAAGTAAGGGAAAAACTGTTTTTT. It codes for CASTRKVREKLFF.

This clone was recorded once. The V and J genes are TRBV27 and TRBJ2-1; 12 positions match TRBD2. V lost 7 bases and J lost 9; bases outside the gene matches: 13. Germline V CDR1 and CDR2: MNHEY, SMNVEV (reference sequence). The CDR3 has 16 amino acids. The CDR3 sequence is CASILLAGGLFGEQFF. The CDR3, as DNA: TGTGCCAGCATCCTCCTAGCGGGGGGGCTATTCGGTGAGCAGTTCTTC.

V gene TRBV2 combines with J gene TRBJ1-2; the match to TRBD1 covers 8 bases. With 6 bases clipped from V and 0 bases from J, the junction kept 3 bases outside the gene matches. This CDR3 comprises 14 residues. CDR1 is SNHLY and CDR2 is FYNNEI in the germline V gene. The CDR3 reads CASRTGATNYGYTF. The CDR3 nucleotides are TGTGCCAGCAGGACAGGGGCTACTAACTATGGCTACACCTTC.

CDR3 loop: CASSPDSNQPQHF. DNA of the CDR3: TGTGCCAGCAGTCCGGACAGTAATCAGCCCCAGCATTTT. The V call is TRBV2, the J call TRBJ1-5, with a possible D match to TRBD1 (6 bases). V was clipped by 5 bases and J by 4 bases, with 9 bases between them. Germline lookup yields CDR1 SNHLY and CDR2 FYNNEI. The CDR3 length is 13 residues.

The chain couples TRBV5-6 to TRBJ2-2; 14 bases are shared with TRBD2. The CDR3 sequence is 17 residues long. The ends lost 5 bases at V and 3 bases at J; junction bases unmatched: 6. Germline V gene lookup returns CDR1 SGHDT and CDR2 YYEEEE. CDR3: CASSRLAGGSYTGELFF. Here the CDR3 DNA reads TGTGCCAGCAGTAGACTAGCGGGGGGGTCCTACACCGGGGAGCTGTTTTTT.

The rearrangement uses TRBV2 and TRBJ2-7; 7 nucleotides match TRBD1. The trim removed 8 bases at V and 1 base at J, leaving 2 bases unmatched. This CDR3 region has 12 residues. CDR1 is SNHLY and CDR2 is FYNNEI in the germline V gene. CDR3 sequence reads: CASLGQSYEQYV. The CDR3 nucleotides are TGTGCCAGCCTGGGACAGTCCTACGAGCAGTACGTC.